Shown below are 27 T cell receptor beta chains from a single sample sequenced in a study of shared clonotypes between healthy human individuals. The method was immunoSEQ multiplex PCR; TCRdb's version includes in-frame clones alone and lacks a portion of them. The sample lists about 600,000 clones, almost 97% occurring once. Sequencing was performed on naive CD4+ T cells sorted from blood. Subset here: CD45RA+ positively selected. Receptors were obtained from a woman in her twenties or thirties in good health.

The chain is built from TRBV28 and TRBJ2-6; TRBD2 aligns across 10 bases. CDR1 and CDR2 from the germline V gene are MDHEN and SYDVKM. V dropped 6 bases and J dropped 3; count of bases not matched to a gene: 8. The CDR3 covers 17 residues. DNA for the CDR3: TGTGCCAGCAGCTCCAGCGGGAGGGGAGGTGGGGCCAACGTCCTGACTTTC. It codes for CASSSSGRGGGANVLTF.

The chain couples TRBV7-2 to TRBJ2-3; 10 nucleotides match TRBD2. V was pared by 7 bases and J by 5 bases, with 18 bases of the junction left unmatched. This CDR3 is 18 amino acids long. Germline CDR1 reads SGHTA; CDR2 reads FQGNSA. CDR3 DNA sequence: TGTGCCAGCACTCGAGGGGGTAGGTCTAGCGGGAGAGGAGATACGCAGTATTTT. This translates into CASTRGGRSSGRGDTQYF.

V usage is TRBV7-2 and J usage is TRBJ2-2; 7 bases line up with TRBD2. This CDR3 is 16 amino acids long. Trimming removed 2 bases from V and 6 bases from J; junction bases left unmatched: 9. Germline V CDR1 and CDR2: SGHTA, FQGNSA. Written as DNA, the CDR3 is TGTGCCAGCAGCTTAAGAGGGAGGGCCAACGCCGGGGAGCTGTTTTTT. Encoded protein: CASSLRGRANAGELFF. The entire variable domain, with the rest obtained from reference TRBV7-2 and TRBJ2-2, is as follows: GAGVSQSPSNKVTEKGKDVELRCDPISGHTALYWYRQSLGQGLEFLIYFQGNSAPDKSGLPSDRFSAERTGGSVSTLTIQRTQQEDSAVYLCASSLRGRANAGELFFGEGSRLTVL.

This clone was detected only once. This CDR3 reads CASGLGQAVLETQYF. CDR3 DNA sequence: TGTGCTAGTGGTTTGGGGCAAGCGGTACTGGAGACCCAGTACTTC. The chain combines TRBV12-5 with TRBJ2-5; D may be TRBD2 (5 bases). Germline-derived CDR1 and CDR2 are LGHNT and FRNRAP. Trimming took off 1 base at V and 5 bases at J, with 14 bases between the two ends. The CDR3 runs 15 residues.

The chain carries TRBV15 and TRBJ1-2, with D perhaps matching TRBD1 (5 bases). CDR1 LNHNV and CDR2 YYDKDF come from the germline V gene (reference sequence). Trimming removed 0 bases from V and 8 bases from J, with 19 bases in between. The CDR3 runs 16 residues. The CDR3 spells CATSRDPGRGRGGYTF. The CDR3 DNA reads TGTGCCACCAGCAGAGATCCGGGACGGGGACGGGGAGGCTACACCTTC. The whole variable domain, remainder taken from reference TRBV15 and TRBJ1-2, is DAMVIQNPRYQVTQFGKPVTLSCSQTLNHNVMYWYQQKSSQAPKLLFHYYDKDFNNEADTPDNFQSRRPNTSFCFLDIRSPGLGDTAMYLCATSRDPGRGRGGYTFGSGTRLTVV.

The CDR3 loop reads CASSFIWTSGDLSYNEQFF. Written as DNA, the CDR3 is TGTGCCAGCAGTTTCATTTGGACTAGCGGGGACCTCTCCTACAATGAGCAGTTCTTC. The V and J genes are TRBV28 and TRBJ2-1; 12 bases fit TRBD2. V trimming: 3 bases; J trimming: 0 bases; junction bases outside the gene matches: 9. Germline-derived CDR1 and CDR2 are MDHEN and SYDVKM. This CDR3 has 19 residues.

The chain recombines TRBV10-3 with TRBJ2-1; 8 positions match TRBD1. The CDR3 loop spans 15 amino acids. The V gene end was trimmed by 2 bases and the J gene end by 10 bases; junction bases not matched to a gene: 10. Looked up from germline, CDR1 is ENHRY and CDR2 is SYGVKD. Here the CDR3 reads CAISETGQAFYEQFF. The CDR3 DNA is TGTGCCATCAGTGAGACGGGACAGGCTTTCTACGAGCAGTTCTTC.

This chain joins TRBV19 and TRBJ1-5, with D hard to call. The CDR3 has 15 amino acids. With 4 bases removed from V and 1 base from J, the gap between germline ends came to 11 bases. Germline CDR1 LNHDA, CDR2 SQIVND (reference sequence). Written as DNA, the CDR3 is TGTGCCAGTAGTACCCGGACGCCAAGCAATCAGCCCCAGCATTTT. Its protein product is CASSTRTPSNQPQHF. Looking up the rest from reference TRBV19 and TRBJ1-5 gives the full variable domain: DGGITQSPKYLFRKEGQNVTLSCEQNLNHDAMYWYRQDPGQGLRLIYYSQIVNDFQKGDIAEGYSVSREKKESFPLTVTSAQKNPTAFYLCASSTRTPSNQPQHFGDGTRLSIL.

This clone appeared a single time. The J gene is TRBJ1-2, the V gene TRBV10-3; tentatively, D is TRBD1 (6 bases). Germline CDR1 is ENHRY and CDR2 is SYGVKD. The CDR3 loop spans 15 amino acids. V gave up 3 bases and J gave up 8 bases, with 19 bases separating them. CDR3 in DNA: TGTGCCATCAGTGAATTTACAGGGCGTTCGGAGGGCTACACCTTC. Translated, it gives CAISEFTGRSEGYTF.

The chain has TRBV2 and TRBJ2-1; D is ambiguous. With 3 bases removed from V and 7 bases from J, the gap between germline ends came to 13 bases. Germline loops: CDR1 SNHLY, CDR2 FYNNEI. The CDR3 totals 14 residues. The CDR3 reads CASSERLVANEQFF. As DNA, the CDR3 is TGTGCCAGCAGTGAGCGCCTAGTAGCTAATGAGCAGTTCTTC.

This clone was picked up one time. The chain is built from TRBV10-2 and TRBJ2-5, with 12 bases lining up with TRBD2. V shed 8 bases, J shed 4 bases, and the junction held 8 bases outside the gene matches. CDR1 and CDR2 (germline): WSHSY, SAAADI. The CDR3 is 15 residues long. The chain's CDR3 is CASSKTSGSVETQYF. The CDR3 DNA sequence: TGCGCCAGCTCAAAGACTAGCGGGAGTGTAGAGACCCAGTACTTC.

This sequence joins TRBV30 and TRBJ1-2; possible D gene TRBD1, 5 bases. CDR3 size: 14 residues. Germline CDR1 and CDR2: GTSNPN and SVGIG (reference sequence). Trimming removed 1 base at V and 0 bases at J, with 9 bases between. Here the CDR3 DNA reads TGTGCCTGGAGTGATCTGGGGGCTAACTATGGCTACACCTTC. Residues: CAWSDLGANYGYTF.

V gene TRBV7-6 combines with J gene TRBJ1-5, with D maybe TRBD1 (6 bases). The V end lost 0 bases, the J end lost 6 bases, and 12 bases lay between the germline ends. This CDR3 comprises 15 residues. Per germline, CDR1 SGHVS and CDR2 FNYEAQ. CDR3 in DNA: TGTGCCAGCAGCTTAGCGTCGGGGGGGGCTCAGCCCCAGCATTTT. Residues: CASSLASGGAQPQHF.

Regarding this clone: Other DNA sequences of this sample code for an identical CDR3. The chain has TRBV28 and TRBJ2-5; D is perhaps TRBD2 (5 bases). The CDR3 runs 11 residues. The germline CDR1 and CDR2 sequences are MDHEN and SYDVKM. V was clipped by 5 bases and J by 7 bases, with 8 bases between them. This chain's CDR3 is CASSGRGTQYF. The CDR3, as DNA: TGTGCCAGCAGTGGTCGGGGGACCCAGTACTTC. Full variable domain (remainder filled in from reference TRBV28 and TRBJ2-5): DVKVTQSSRYLVKRTGEKVFLECVQDMDHENMFWYRQDPGLGLRLIYFSYDVKMKEKGDIPEGYSVSREKKERFSLILESASTNQTSMYLCASSGRGTQYFGPGTRLLVL.

This chain connects TRBV6-1 to TRBJ2-1; 8 bases are a match to TRBD2. Germline loops: CDR1 MNHNS, CDR2 SASEGT. The V segment lost 1 base and the J segment 6 bases; nucleotides outside the gene matches: 8. This CDR3 spans 16 amino acids. This CDR3 reads CASSEGGGRRGNEQFF. CDR3 nucleotides: TGTGCCAGCAGTGAAGGGGGCGGGAGGAGGGGCAATGAGCAGTTCTTC.

The chain couples TRBV7-9 to TRBJ1-1, with a possible D match to TRBD1 (5 bases). The CDR3 runs to 15 residues. Germline assignment: CDR1 SEHNR and CDR2 FQNEAQ (reference sequence). The V end lost 2 bases, the J end lost 4 bases, and 14 bases lay between the germline ends. The CDR3 loop is CASSLSPGSGTEAFF. CDR3 DNA: TGTGCCAGCAGCTTATCCCCAGGGTCTGGCACTGAAGCTTTCTTT.

This clone was counted once. The V call is TRBV2, the J call TRBJ2-1; D not certain. This CDR3 is 15 amino acids long. Germline V lookup: CDR1 SNHLY, CDR2 FYNNEI. Trimming took 8 bases from V and 2 from J, leaving 16 bases between them. In DNA form, the CDR3 reads TGTGCCAGCGACGGCGACGGGCCTCCCTACAATGAGCAGTTCTTC. It codes for CASDGDGPPYNEQFF.

CDR3 amino acids: CATRTGKDTEAFF. The CDR3 DNA sequence: TGTGCCACGAGGACAGGGAAAGACACTGAAGCTTTCTTT. The chain is built from TRBV27 and TRBJ1-1, with TRBD1 identical over 8 bases. The CDR3 runs 13 residues. From germline, CDR1 is MNHEY and CDR2 SMNVEV (reference sequence). V was clipped by 10 bases and J by 3 bases; unmatched bases: 7.

The V and J genes are TRBV6-6 and TRBJ2-1; TRBD1 aligns across 10 bases. The CDR3 totals 15 residues. V shed 5 bases and J 2 bases; nucleotides not matched to a gene: 3. The germline gives CDR1 MNHNY, CDR2 SVGAGI (reference sequence). CDR3 sequence reads: CASSTGTGAYNEQFF. The DNA of the CDR3 is TGTGCCAGCAGTACGGGGACAGGGGCCTACAATGAGCAGTTCTTC.

The gene calls are TRBV7-8 and TRBJ2-7; 9 nucleotides match TRBD1. V trimming: 4 bases; J trimming: 7 bases; junction bases outside the gene matches: 8. In germline, CDR1 is SGHVS, CDR2 FQNEAQ. CDR3 length: 14 amino acids. DNA of the CDR3: TGTGCCAGCAGCTCCCGGGACAGGGCGAGAGAGCAGTACTTC. It specifies CASSSRDRAREQYF.

This clone was picked up one time. The chain has TRBV9 and TRBJ2-1, with TRBD2 matching 14 bases. The CDR3 is 16 residues long. The V gene's germline CDR1 is SGDLS and CDR2 YYNGEE. The junction had 3 bases not matched to a gene; V was cut back by 0 bases and J by 7 bases. The CDR3: CASSVVGLAGGNEQFF. The DNA of the CDR3 is TGTGCCAGCAGCGTAGTCGGACTAGCGGGGGGTAATGAGCAGTTCTTC.

This rearrangement joins TRBV7-2 to TRBJ2-5; the match to TRBD2 covers 9 bases. Losses at the gene ends were 3 bases for V and 2 bases for J; bases not matched to a gene: 10. Per germline, CDR1 SGHTA and CDR2 FQGNSA. The CDR3 covers 17 residues. As DNA, the CDR3 is TGTGCCAGCAGCTTGAGGGCTCTAGCGGGAAGGCAAGAGACCCAGTACTTC. Amino acids: CASSLRALAGRQETQYF.

The rearrangement joins TRBV27 to TRBJ2-1, with 12 nucleotides matching TRBD2. This CDR3 spans 19 amino acids. The V segment lost 3 bases and the J segment 3 bases; nucleotides outside the gene matches: 12. The germline V gene has CDR1 MNHEY and CDR2 SMNVEV (reference sequence). The CDR3 DNA reads TGTGCCAGCAGTTTTAGTCGTCCGACTAGCGGGAGCTTCTACAATGAGCAGTTCTTC. Encoded protein: CASSFSRPTSGSFYNEQFF.

This rearrangement joins TRBV5-8 to TRBJ2-2; no clear D gene. The germline V and J ends were trimmed by 4 bases and 1 base, with 14 bases remaining between them. The CDR3 sequence is 16 residues long. The V gene's germline CDR1 is SGHTS and CDR2 YDEGEE. The CDR3 bases are TGTGCCAGCAGCCTGGGAAATCCACTGAACACCGGGGAGCTGTTTTTT. Protein product: CASSLGNPLNTGELFF. Based on the CDR3 plus reference TRBV5-8 and TRBJ2-2, the full variable domain is EAGVTQSPTHLIKTRGQQATLRCSPISGHTSVYWYQQALGLGLQFLLWYDEGEERNRGNFPPRFSGRQFPNYSSELNVNALELEDSALYLCASSLGNPLNTGELFFGEGSRLTVL.

V usage is TRBV2 and J usage is TRBJ2-7; 12 bases are shared with TRBD1. V dropped 10 bases and J dropped 3; count of bases not matched to a gene: 28. From germline, CDR1 is SNHLY and CDR2 FYNNEI. This CDR3 comprises 21 residues. As DNA, the CDR3 is TGTGCCACCGGTCCCGGGACAGGGGGCCGAGCGCTAGCGGAGAGACTCTACGAGCAGTACTTC. This translates into CATGPGTGGRALAERLYEQYF. The entire variable domain, with the rest obtained from reference TRBV2 and TRBJ2-7, is as follows: EPEVTQTPSHQVTQMGQEVILRCVPISNHLYFYWYRQILGQKVEFLVSFYNNEISEKSEIFDDQFSVERPDGSNFTLKIRSTKLEDSAMYFCATGPGTGGRALAERLYEQYFGPGTRLTVT.

The gene calls are TRBV6-5 and TRBJ1-4, with D unclear. The V end was cut by 4 bases, the J end by 5 bases, with 11 bases between. CDR3 size: 14 residues. Germline values: CDR1 MNHEY, CDR2 SVGAGI. CDR3 nucleotide sequence: TGTGCCAGCAGTTTCGTGGGCGCCAATGAAAAACTGTTTTTT. This codes for CASSFVGANEKLFF.

This chain connects TRBV6-6 to TRBJ2-7; D possibly uses TRBD1 or TRBD2 (7 bases each). CDR1 is MNHNY, CDR2 SVGAGI, per germline (reference sequence). The CDR3 consists of 14 residues. The V end lost 6 bases, the J end lost 7 bases, and 19 bases lay between the germline ends. CDR3 DNA: TGTGCCAGCAGGGGAGGGGGCGGGGACCGGGAGCAGTACTTC. This gives the protein CASRGGGGDREQYF.